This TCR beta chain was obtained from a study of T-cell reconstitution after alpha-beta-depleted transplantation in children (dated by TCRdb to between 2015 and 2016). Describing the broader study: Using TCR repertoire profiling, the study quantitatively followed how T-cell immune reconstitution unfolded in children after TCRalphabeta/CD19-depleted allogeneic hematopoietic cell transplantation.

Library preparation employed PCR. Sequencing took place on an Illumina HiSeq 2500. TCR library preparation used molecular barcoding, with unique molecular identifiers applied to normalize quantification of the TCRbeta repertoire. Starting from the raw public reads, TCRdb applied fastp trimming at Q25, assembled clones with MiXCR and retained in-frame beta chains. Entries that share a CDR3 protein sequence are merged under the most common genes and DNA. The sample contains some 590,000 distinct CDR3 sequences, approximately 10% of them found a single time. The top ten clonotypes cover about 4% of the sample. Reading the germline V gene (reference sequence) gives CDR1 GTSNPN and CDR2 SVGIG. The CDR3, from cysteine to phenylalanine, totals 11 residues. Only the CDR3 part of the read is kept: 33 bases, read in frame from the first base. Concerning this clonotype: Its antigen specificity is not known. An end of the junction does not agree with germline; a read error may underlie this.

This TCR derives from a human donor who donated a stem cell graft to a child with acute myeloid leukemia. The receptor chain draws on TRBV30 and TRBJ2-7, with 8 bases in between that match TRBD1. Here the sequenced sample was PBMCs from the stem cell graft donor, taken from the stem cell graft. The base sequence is TGTGCCTGGAGTGTACGACAGGGGCTACGCTTC. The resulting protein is CAWSVRQGLRF.